A single sample gave rise to the 3 T cell receptor beta chains below, sequenced in a study of PD-1 blockade in mismatch repair-deficient tumors. The sample's time point: roughly 10-day in vitro stimulation with candidate neoantigen peptide 6. Libraries were prepared by immunoSEQ multiplex PCR; TCRdb keeps only in-frame clonotypes and omits some of them. The table has about 14,000 clones, approximately 86% seen once. These receptors are not linked to any known antigen. Sequences were derived from cells cultured in vitro, sampled from a patient treated with pembrolizumab. These receptors all stem from an adult with mismatch repair-deficient cancer.

This chain links TRBV25-1 with TRBJ1-4; D call uncertain. The ends were cut back, 2 bases at V and 4 bases at J, with 5 bases in the middle. There are 13 residues in the CDR3. Germline loops: CDR1 MGHDK, CDR2 SYGVNS. The CDR3 spells CASSETVNEKLFF. The CDR3, as DNA: TGTGCCAGCAGTGAAACAGTTAATGAAAAACTGTTTTTT.

V is TRBV5-4 and J is TRBJ2-5, with 10 bases that match TRBD2. Per the germline V gene, CDR1 is SGHNT and CDR2 is YYREEE (reference sequence). The CDR3 is 15 residues long. V was pared by 4 bases and J by 2 bases, with 5 bases of the junction left unmatched. The CDR3 DNA sequence: TGTGCCAGCAGCGAGACTAGCGGGTATCAAGAGACCCAGTACTTC. The encoded protein is CASSETSGYQETQYF.

V gene TRBV7-9 combines with J gene TRBJ2-3, with a possible D match to TRBD2 (5 bases). The V gene lost 2 bases and the J gene lost 4 bases, with 10 bases spanning the gap. The CDR3 length is 14 residues. The germline V gene has CDR1 SEHNR and CDR2 FQNEAQ (reference sequence). CDR3 loop: CASSLTPGADTQYF. For the CDR3, the DNA is TGTGCCAGCAGCTTAACTCCCGGGGCAGATACGCAGTATTTT.